This TCR beta chain is drawn from a study of blood T cell repertoires in COVID-19 (dated by TCRdb to the early 2020s). Background on the whole study: Samples from collaborators originated in the United States, Italy and Spain and spanned both the acute and convalescent phases of COVID-19. A de-identified subject ID, COVID-19 status, age in years and sex were almost always included in the sample metadata. Where HLA class I and class II types were available, the types were taken from metadata supplied by the sample provider, not from assay-based typing. A freely available public database, intended as a resource for researchers studying the immune response to SARS-CoV-2, is where the repertoires were released. The prospective study material was composed of cDNA or gDNA derived from T cells, B-cell-depleted T cells, or PBMCs. Samples came from the ongoing ImmuneRACE study (first 160 participants) plus 1,254 subjects from 6 global collaborators. Subjects who had been exposed to COVID-19, were actively infected with it, or had recovered from it provided the deeply sampled blood TCRbeta repertoires that made up the dataset.

At the junction V is shortened by 0 bases and J by 5 bases, with 8 bases in between. The germline V gene (reference sequence) specifies LNHNV as CDR1 and YYDKDF as CDR2. Including the terminal cysteine and phenylalanine, the CDR3 comprises 14 residues. Of all the DNA, just the CDR3 is kept, 42 bases in frame from base 1. A second Seattle source provided samples from volunteer blood donors who had recovered from COVID-19. The collaborating institutions used their own protocols to collect whole blood in K2EDTA tubes. For TCRbeta analysis, collaborator samples were shipped as frozen whole blood, as isolated PBMCs, or as DNA extracted from either sample type. The immunoSEQ Assay, a bias-controlled multiplex PCR, was used to amplify TCRbeta CDR3 regions from genomic DNA. Turning to the authors' computational methods: The number of nucleated cells in each sample was estimated by amplification of reference gene primers within the assay. Sequence reads were collapsed and filtered to measure the absolute abundance of every unique TCRbeta CDR3 rearrangement. For each sample, productive Simpson clonality was calculated by taking the square root of Simpson's diversity index across productive rearrangements. Held by TCRdb, this immuneACCESS table contains in-frame sequences only and omits some clones. Under half of the omission traces to an unresolved V gene where checked; the cause of the rest is unknown. The V and J calls and clone size come from that table; D and trimming were worked out from the DNA. Present in this sample are 240,000 or so clones, about 88% of which were seen just once. The top ten hold 0.95% to 1% of the sample.

General conclusions and limits of the study: The quantity of clinical and demographic metadata differed by source and by participant and was supplied without curation.

Remarks on this clone: Its antigen specificity is not known. No quality values exist for individual bases; no much larger clone is one base distant.

This TCR came from a middle-aged woman who had recovered from COVID-19. Sequenced material: peripheral blood. The rearrangement joined TRBV15 to TRBJ2-1; the D gene is perhaps TRBD1, from 6 matching bases. The CDR3 region has the sequence CATSRDGGNNEQFF. The nucleotide sequence reads TGTGCCACCAGCAGAGATGGGGGCAACAATGAGCAGTTCTTC.